Shown below are 28 T cell receptor beta chains from a single sample sequenced in a study. TCRdb processed the 5' RACE reads anew with MiXCR; each CDR3 protein has one entry. The table shows about 6,000 distinct CDR3 sequences, with roughly 60% occurring only once. The sample taken for sequencing was naive CD4+ T cells sorted from blood. Noted subset: naive CD4+ T cells, CD4+CD45RA+CD25-. The receptors come from a female donor with breast cancer.

This clonotype was seen a few times. This rearrangement joins TRBV5-5 to TRBJ1-2; D perhaps matches TRBD1 (6 bases). Germline V gives CDR1 SGHKS, CDR2 YYEKEE (reference sequence). The V gene lost 7 bases and the J gene lost 0 bases, with 19 bases spanning the gap. The CDR3 consists of 16 residues. The CDR3: CASSPVGGPANYGYTF. DNA of the CDR3: TGTGCCAGCTCTCCGGTCGGGGGGCCTGCTAACTATGGCTACACCTTC.

The rearrangement joins TRBV20-1 to TRBJ2-1; 11 bases align to TRBD2. The V gene's germline CDR1 is DFQATT and CDR2 SNEGSKA (reference sequence). This CDR3 comprises 16 residues. Trimming cost V 6 bases and J 3 bases; bases outside gene matches: 10. The CDR3 DNA reads TGCAGTGCACGTACTAGCGGGAGTCCTGACTACAATGAGCAGTTCTTC. Protein sequence: CSARTSGSPDYNEQFF.

V and J are TRBV7-3 and TRBJ1-6; TRBD1 matches 7 bases. The germline V gene encodes CDR1 SGHTA and CDR2 FQGTGA. With V trimmed by 1 base and J by 7 bases, 4 bases remained unmatched. The CDR3 has 15 residues. The CDR3 nucleotides read TGTGCCAGCAGCTTAAGAACAGGGGACAATTCACCCCTCCACTTT. This encodes CASSLRTGDNSPLHF.

This chain joins TRBV12-3 or TRBV12-4 and TRBJ1-6; 8 positions match TRBD1. V shed 6 bases, J shed 6 bases, and the junction held 4 bases outside the gene matches. The CDR3 runs to 14 residues. The chain's CDR3 is CASSSGGRNSPLHF. The DNA of the CDR3 is TGTGCCAGCAGCTCAGGGGGCCGTAATTCACCCCTCCACTTT.

This rearrangement joins TRBV14 to TRBJ1-2; no firm D call. In germline, CDR1 is SGHDN, CDR2 FVKESK. Trimming stripped 0 bases from V and 3 bases from J, with 11 bases between. This CDR3 region has 15 residues. This CDR3 reads CASSQERVGHYGYTF. CDR3 bases: TGTGCCAGCAGCCAAGAAAGGGTTGGCCACTATGGCTACACCTTC.

The chain links TRBV21-1 to TRBJ2-7; whether TRBD2, the table's D call, matches the DNA was not checked. TRBV21-1 is a recognized pseudogene. This CDR3 is 16 amino acids long. Here the CDR3 DNA reads TGTGCCAGCAGCAAAGGCGGGAGGGCCGGGTCCTACGAGCAGTACGTC. Its protein product is CASSKGGRAGSYEQYV.

The V and J genes are TRBV20-1 and TRBJ2-3, with D maybe TRBD2 (6 bases). Germline-derived CDR1 and CDR2 are DFQATT and SNEGSKA (reference sequence). The ends were cut back, 4 bases at V and 0 bases at J, with 17 bases in the middle. This CDR3 is 16 amino acids long. CDR3 sequence (DNA): TGCAGTGCTACCAATCAAGTAGCGGCTAGCACAGATACGCAGTATTTT. Translation gives CSATNQVAASTDTQYF.

This clonotype was picked up a small number of times. The CDR3 here is CASSLSFRHRGTGELFF. The CDR3, as DNA: TGTGCCAGCAGCTTATCTTTCCGGCATCGGGGCACCGGGGAGCTGTTTTTT. This chain uses TRBV11-2 with TRBJ2-2; perhaps TRBD2 as D (5 bases). The CDR3 contains 17 residues. Deletions cut 2 bases from V and 4 bases from J, with 17 bases between. Germline V CDR1 and CDR2: SGHAT, FQNNGV.

This clonotype has more than one count but fewer than ten. The chain has TRBV12-3 or TRBV12-4 and TRBJ2-1; 8 nucleotides align to TRBD2. The CDR3 is 15 amino acids. Trimming at V came to 5 bases and at J to 1 base, leaving 4 bases not matched to a gene. The CDR3 DNA reads as TGTGCCAGCAGTGGTAGCGGGATTTCCTACAATGAGCAGTTCTTC. It is translated as CASSGSGISYNEQFF.

The chain employs TRBV12-3 or TRBV12-4 and TRBJ2-7; 8 bases are a match to TRBD1. V gave up 5 bases and J gave up 4 bases; unmatched junction bases: 13. This CDR3 region has 16 residues. The CDR3 DNA sequence: TGTGCCAGCAGTAAAATCGGACAGGGAAAATCTTACGAGCAGTACGTC. This gives the protein CASSKIGQGKSYEQYV.

This chain uses TRBV29-1 with TRBJ1-1; possible D gene TRBD1, 6 bases. CDR1 and CDR2 from the germline V gene are SQVTM and ANQGSEA. Deletions cut 5 bases from V and 1 base from J, with 20 bases between. The CDR3 is 16 residues long. The DNA for the CDR3 is TGCAGCGTTCGACCTGGGGGCAGGTTCCGGAACACTGAAGCTTTCTTT. Amino acid sequence: CSVRPGGRFRNTEAFF.

This chain links TRBV4-1 with TRBJ2-7, with TRBD1 matching 8 bases. The CDR3 is 13 residues long. With V trimmed by 5 bases and J by 2 bases, 2 bases remained unmatched. Germline CDR1 reads MGHRA; CDR2 reads YSYEKL. CDR3 DNA: TGCGCCAGCAGCGGGGACAGGACCTACGAGCAGTACTTC. It is translated as CASSGDRTYEQYF.

V and J are TRBV29-1 and TRBJ2-5; D unclear. From germline, CDR1 is SQVTM and CDR2 ANQGSEA. The V gene lost 1 base and the J gene lost 0 bases, with 6 bases spanning the gap. The CDR3 is 13 amino acids. CDR3: CSVEGTDQETQYF. The CDR3 DNA reads TGCAGCGTTGAAGGGACGGACCAAGAGACCCAGTACTTC.

The chain recombines TRBV20-1 with TRBJ1-5; 11 bases agree with TRBD1. This CDR3 region has 14 residues. Trimming took 7 bases from V and 4 from J; bases not matched to a gene: 6. In germline, CDR1 is DFQATT, CDR2 SNEGSKA (reference sequence). CDR3 nucleotide sequence: TGCAGTGTTACCGGGACAGGGGGAAATCAGCCCCAGCATTTT. It specifies CSVTGTGGNQPQHF.

The chain employs TRBV5-4 and TRBJ1-2; 8 nucleotides align to TRBD1. In germline, CDR1 is SGHNT, CDR2 YYREEE (reference sequence). V trimming: 0 bases; J trimming: 3 bases; junction bases outside the gene matches: 7. The CDR3 runs to 16 residues. This chain's CDR3 is CASSLGQGAKYYGYTF. In nucleotides, the CDR3 is TGTGCCAGCAGCTTGGGGCAGGGGGCGAAATACTATGGCTACACCTTC.

The genes are TRBV9 and TRBJ1-3; TRBD1 agrees at 7 bases. Germline lookup yields CDR1 SGDLS and CDR2 YYNGEE. This CDR3 spans 14 amino acids. The junction had 1 base not matched to a gene; V was cut back by 0 bases and J by 4 bases. The CDR3 region is CASSVEGGGNTIYF. The CDR3, as DNA: TGTGCCAGCAGCGTAGAAGGGGGCGGAAACACCATATATTTT.

V usage is TRBV5-1 and J usage is TRBJ2-3; D not resolved. The CDR3 spans 13 residues. V lost 7 bases and J lost 4, with 13 bases in between. In germline, CDR1 is SGHRS, CDR2 YFSETQ. The CDR3 spells CASRHTGPDTQYF. CDR3 nucleotide sequence: TGCGCCAGCCGCCACACCGGCCCAGATACGCAGTATTTT.

The chain uses TRBV10-3 and TRBJ2-3, with 8 positions matching TRBD2. The germline CDR1 and CDR2 sequences are ENHRY and SYGVKD. The CDR3 is made up of 14 amino acids. Unmatched junction bases numbered 6, after V lost 10 bases and J lost 0 bases. The DNA for the CDR3 is TGTGCCAGCGGACTAGCAGATAGCACAGATACGCAGTATTTT. It encodes CASGLADSTDTQYF.

J is TRBJ1-2 and V is TRBV10-3; D remains unclear. Per the germline V gene, CDR1 is ENHRY and CDR2 is SYGVKD. The CDR3 runs to 13 residues. The germline V and J ends were trimmed by 4 bases and 1 base, with 7 bases remaining between them. In DNA form, the CDR3 reads TGTGCCATCAGTGCGGAGTATAACTATGGCTACACCTTC. This translates into CAISAEYNYGYTF.

This chain joins TRBV5-1 and TRBJ2-3; 7 bases line up with TRBD2. The germline CDR1 and CDR2 sequences are SGHRS and YFSETQ. The CDR3 runs to 13 residues. With V trimmed by 6 bases and J by 4 bases, 5 bases remained unmatched. Here the CDR3 DNA reads TGCGCCAGCACGCGGGGAGGGGCAGATACGCAGTATTTT. This gives the protein CASTRGGADTQYF.

In its sample, this clonotype ranks as medium-sized. CDR3: CASTLTRGPETNYGYTF. The CDR3 DNA is TGTGCCAGCACCTTAACGAGGGGACCAGAGACTAACTATGGCTACACCTTC. V is TRBV6-6 and J is TRBJ1-2, with D perhaps TRBD1 (5 bases). The germline V and J ends were trimmed by 7 bases and 0 bases, with 21 bases remaining between them. CDR1 MNHNY and CDR2 SVGAGI come from the germline V gene (reference sequence). The CDR3 has 17 amino acids.

To note about this clonotype: A read error may account for a junction end that differs from germline. The chain employs TRBV7-2 and TRBJ2-1, with 8 bases lining up with TRBD2. Per germline, CDR1 SGHTA and CDR2 FQGNSA. The CDR3 length is 15 residues. The CDR3 region is CASSPLAGSANKQFF. CDR3 DNA: TGTGCCAGCAGCCCCTTAGCGGGGAGCGCCAATAAGCAGTTCTTC.

The V and J genes are TRBV2 and TRBJ2-3; D is ambiguous. Germline CDR1 reads SNHLY; CDR2 reads FYNNEI. Trimming shortened V by 6 bases and J by 6 bases, and 19 bases separated the two germline ends. The CDR3 has 15 residues. DNA of the CDR3: TGTGCCAGCAGCCCTGGGTCTCTACCCCTGGATACGCAGTATTTT. Residues: CASSPGSLPLDTQYF.

V and J are TRBV5-1 and TRBJ2-7; D might be TRBD1 or TRBD2, each matching 5 bases. The CDR3 runs 15 residues. Germline values: CDR1 SGHRS, CDR2 YFSETQ. V was pared by 4 bases and J by 3 bases, with 17 bases between. The CDR3: CASSPWGTGLYEQYF. Written as DNA, the CDR3 is TGCGCCAGCAGCCCGTGGGGGACGGGCCTCTACGAGCAGTACTTC.

V gene TRBV7-6 combines with J gene TRBJ2-3, with D possibly being TRBD1 or TRBD2 (5 bases each). Trimming shortened V by 5 bases and J by 6 bases, and 21 bases separated the two germline ends. The CDR3 spans 16 residues. The germline V gene encodes CDR1 SGHVS and CDR2 FNYEAQ. In DNA form, the CDR3 reads TGTGCCAGCAGCGCCGGAGTTCAGGGACGTGAGGATACGCAGTATTTT. The encoded protein is CASSAGVQGREDTQYF. The full variable domain, its missing parts supplied by reference TRBV7-6 and TRBJ2-3, is GAGVSQSPRYKVTKRGQDVALRCDPISGHVSLYWYRQALGQGPEFLTYFNYEAQQDKSGLPNDRFSAERPEGSISTLTIQRTEQRDSAMYRCASSAGVQGREDTQYFGPGTRLTVL.

V usage is TRBV5-5 and J usage is TRBJ1-3; D is ambiguous. Germline V CDR1 and CDR2: SGHKS, YYEKEE (reference sequence). CDR3 size: 15 residues. V lost 0 bases and J lost 3, with 10 bases in between. CDR3 in amino acids: CASSLESLHGNTIYF. The CDR3 nucleotides are TGTGCCAGCAGCTTGGAATCGCTTCATGGAAACACCATATATTTT.

The chain recombines TRBV10-3 with TRBJ2-3; D is ambiguous. The CDR3 spans 14 residues. Trimming pared 8 bases from V and 2 bases from J, leaving 14 bases between. Germline V gene data show CDR1 as ENHRY and CDR2 as SYGVKD. CDR3 nucleotides: TGTGCCATCTCTCCCGAAAGGGCCACAGATACGCAGTATTTT. Translated: CAISPERATDTQYF.

A note on this clonotype: As the CDR3 is not closed by the conserved phenylalanine or tryptophan, this likely results from a read error. The chain has TRBV20-1 and TRBJ2-5; the match to TRBD2 covers 9 bases. CDR3 length: 15 residues. In germline, CDR1 is DFQATT, CDR2 SNEGSKA (reference sequence). V was clipped by 4 bases and J by 5 bases; unmatched bases: 11. CDR3 amino acids: CSAKQGTSLEETQYL. CDR3 nucleotide sequence: TGCAGTGCTAAACAGGGGACTAGCCTCGAGGAGACCCAGTACCTC.